What follows are 17 T cell receptor beta chains derived from one specimen sequenced in a study of a mutant IDH1 vaccine in newly diagnosed glioma. The protocol was immunoSEQ multiplex PCR, while the TCRdb copy is restricted to in-frame clones and leaves out a portion. The data show 65,000 to 70,000 clones, with about four fifths seen just once and approximately 4.5% held by the top ten. Noted time point: baseline, week 1 (first vaccination visit). Stated treatment: pre-vaccination baseline after standard-of-care therapy. Sequences were derived from peripheral blood mononuclear cells (PBMCs), sampled from a glioma patient treated with radiotherapy, temozolomide or both. The receptors originated from a woman in her late teens or twenties with glioma. Some clones in this sample may be carry-over from other donors' samples.

This chain connects TRBV14 to TRBJ1-4, with D possibly matching TRBD1 (6 bases). Germline V gene data show CDR1 as SGHDN and CDR2 as FVKESK. This CDR3 has 14 amino acids. V was clipped by 6 bases and J by 8 bases, with 16 bases between them. CDR3 in DNA: TGTGCCAGCAGGCGGGCAGGGGACGGGGAAAAACTGTTTTTT. Its protein is CASRRAGDGEKLFF.

J is TRBJ1-2 and V is TRBV5-1; D remains unclear. V was clipped by 5 bases and J by 9 bases, with 17 bases between them. This CDR3 is built from 13 residues. The germline V gene encodes CDR1 SGHRS and CDR2 YFSETQ. The CDR3 region has the DNA TGCGCCAGCAGTCCCTCCCTCACGGGTAGCTACACCTTC. Its protein product is CASSPSLTGSYTF. Complete variable domain (other parts from reference TRBV5-1 and TRBJ1-2): KAGVTQTPRYLIKTRGQQVTLSCSPISGHRSVSWYQQTPGQGLQFLFEYFSETQRNKGNFPGRFSGRQFSNSRSEMNVSTLELGDSALYLCASSPSLTGSYTFGSGTRLTVV.

V and J are TRBV5-6 and TRBJ1-5; possibly TRBD1 for D (6 bases). CDR1 is SGHDT and CDR2 is YYEEEE in the germline V gene. With 4 bases removed from V and 6 bases from J, the gap between germline ends came to 14 bases. This CDR3 is built from 14 residues. The CDR3 region is CASSVGARPQPQHF. The DNA for the CDR3 is TGTGCCAGCAGCGTGGGGGCCAGGCCTCAGCCCCAGCATTTT.

This sequence joins TRBV30 and TRBJ1-5; D might be TRBD1 (5 bases). V lost 0 bases and J lost 3, with 15 bases in between. Germline CDR1 is GTSNPN and CDR2 is SVGIG (reference sequence). CDR3 length: 16 residues. DNA for the CDR3: TGTGCCTGGAGTGTACGGGGGGAGTTCACCAATCAGCCCCAGCATTTT. The encoded protein is CAWSVRGEFTNQPQHF. Variable domain in full (rest from reference TRBV30 and TRBJ1-5): SQTIHQWPATLVQPVGSPLSLECTVEGTSNPNLYWYRQAAGRGLQLLFYSVGIGQISSEVPQNLSASRPQDRQFILSSKKLLLSDSGFYLCAWSVRGEFTNQPQHFGDGTRLSIL.

The V call is TRBV12-5, the J call TRBJ1-1; no firm D call. The CDR3 runs 13 residues. Germline V lookup: CDR1 LGHNT, CDR2 FRNRAP. Trimming left V 4 bases short and J 0 bases short, with 6 bases between. The CDR3 DNA follows: TGTGCTAGTGGTTACGTCATGAACACTGAAGCTTTCTTT. Its translation is CASGYVMNTEAFF.

In its sample, this clone was seen once. The chain uses TRBV18 and TRBJ1-5, with a weak D call TRBD1 (6 bases). The ends were cut back, 3 bases at V and 2 bases at J, with 17 bases in the middle. Germline-derived CDR1 and CDR2 are KGHSH and LQKENI. This CDR3 is 17 amino acids long. Here the CDR3 reads CASSPTGRFEGNQPQHF. In DNA, the CDR3 is TGTGCCAGCTCACCGACAGGACGGTTTGAGGGCAATCAGCCCCAGCATTTT.

This clone was observed a single time. The gene calls are TRBV12-5 and TRBJ2-1; weak D call: TRBD2 (5 bases). Looked up from germline, CDR1 is LGHNT and CDR2 is FRNRAP. The length of the CDR3 is 16 residues. Trimming took off 4 bases at V and 3 bases at J, with 16 bases between the two ends. The CDR3 here is CASGSPEGQFYNEQFF. For the CDR3, the DNA is TGTGCTAGTGGTTCCCCCGAGGGCCAATTCTACAATGAGCAGTTCTTC.

The genes are TRBV2 and TRBJ1-5, with D possibly TRBD1 on 5 matching bases. V was trimmed by 5 bases and J by 1 base, leaving 12 bases between them. The CDR3 spans 15 residues. Germline V CDR1 and CDR2: SNHLY, FYNNEI. In DNA form, the CDR3 reads TGTGCCAGCAGTTCCCGACAGACCAGCAATCAGCCCCAGCATTTT. This encodes CASSSRQTSNQPQHF.

The chain has TRBV9 and TRBJ1-6; D unresolved. The V end was cut by 0 bases, the J end by 7 bases, with 17 bases between. The V gene's germline CDR1 is SGDLS and CDR2 YYNGEE. This CDR3 spans 17 amino acids. The CDR3 loop reads CASSVGSGGGSNSPLHF. The DNA of the CDR3 is TGTGCCAGCAGCGTAGGTTCTGGTGGCGGAAGCAATTCACCCCTCCACTTT.

The V and J genes are TRBV10-3 and TRBJ2-3, with D possibly TRBD1 on 6 matching bases. The CDR3 is 14 residues long. The germline V gene has CDR1 ENHRY and CDR2 SYGVKD. V lost 9 bases and J 0 bases, leaving 13 bases between the germline ends. The CDR3, as DNA: TGTGCCATTCGCACGGACAGAAGCACAGATACGCAGTATTTT. Protein product: CAIRTDRSTDTQYF.

V gene TRBV5-6 combines with J gene TRBJ2-7; 7 bases align to TRBD1. The germline V gene has CDR1 SGHDT and CDR2 YYEEEE. The V gene end was trimmed by 0 bases and the J gene end by 2 bases; junction bases not matched to a gene: 5. The CDR3 totals 15 residues. CDR3 nucleotide sequence: TGTGCCAGCAGCTTGGGCCCCGGACAGGCCTACGAGCAGTACTTC. Protein sequence: CASSLGPGQAYEQYF.

This chain links TRBV6-1 with TRBJ2-3; 13 nucleotides align to TRBD2. This CDR3 is 15 amino acids long. The V gene end was trimmed by 5 bases and the J gene end by 7 bases; junction bases not matched to a gene: 6. The germline V gene has CDR1 MNHNS and CDR2 SASEGT. CDR3 sequence: CASSRTSGSGNTQYF. The CDR3 DNA reads TGTGCCAGCAGTCGGACTAGCGGGAGCGGGAATACGCAGTATTTT.

V and J are TRBV4-1 and TRBJ2-7; 12 bases map to TRBD1. CDR1 and CDR2 from the germline V gene are MGHRA and YSYEKL. This CDR3 has 16 amino acids. Losses at the gene ends were 3 bases for V and 1 base for J; bases not matched to a gene: 4. The CDR3 protein is CASSQMGQGASYEQYF. For the CDR3, the DNA is TGCGCCAGCAGCCAGATGGGACAGGGGGCATCCTACGAGCAGTACTTC.

The sample holds one count of this clone. The chain links TRBV2 to TRBJ2-1; D call uncertain. The CDR3 is 11 amino acids. Between the trimmed V and J ends, which lost 9 bases and 10 bases, there was a span of 13 bases. Germline lookup yields CDR1 SNHLY and CDR2 FYNNEI. For the CDR3, the DNA is TGTGCCAGGGGGATAGAGTGGGAGCAGTTCTTC. The encoded protein is CARGIEWEQFF.

The chain links TRBV5-1 to TRBJ1-1; tentative D call: TRBD1 (6 bases). The CDR3 runs to 13 residues. V gave up 5 bases and J gave up 2 bases, with 10 bases separating them. Germline CDR1 is SGHRS and CDR2 is YFSETQ. The CDR3 DNA reads as TGCGCCAGCAGATCAGGGGACAACACTGAAGCTTTCTTT. It is translated as CASRSGDNTEAFF. The full variable domain, in which reference TRBV5-1 and TRBJ1-1 provide the parts outside the CDR3, is KAGVTQTPRYLIKTRGQQVTLSCSPISGHRSVSWYQQTPGQGLQFLFEYFSETQRNKGNFPGRFSGRQFSNSRSEMNVSTLELGDSALYLCASRSGDNTEAFFGQGTRLTVV.

The chain employs TRBV30 and TRBJ1-5; perhaps TRBD1 as D (5 bases). The CDR3 has 14 amino acids. Germline CDR1 is GTSNPN and CDR2 is SVGIG (reference sequence). Trimming left V 5 bases short and J 2 bases short, with 13 bases between. CDR3 in amino acids: CAWGDSGRNQPQHF. The CDR3 bases are TGTGCCTGGGGAGACAGCGGGCGCAATCAGCCCCAGCATTTT.

This clone was seen just once. V usage is TRBV7-9 and J usage is TRBJ2-5; D is unclear. V lost 5 bases to trimming and J lost 4 bases, with 14 bases between them. This CDR3 region has 14 residues. Germline lookup yields CDR1 SEHNR and CDR2 FQNEAQ (reference sequence). CDR3 sequence: CASSPPDEGETQYF. As DNA, the CDR3 is TGTGCCAGCAGCCCCCCCGATGAAGGAGAGACCCAGTACTTC.